This TCR beta chain was recorded in a study of cytomegalovirus exposure and HLA in healthy donors. Sequenced by immunoSEQ multiplex PCR; TCRdb stores in-frame clones only, minus some. The sample comprises roughly 64,000 clones, roughly 95% of which are singletons, and approximately 5% rests with the top ten. The CDR3 runs to 15 residues. Germline assignment: CDR1 SGHVS and CDR2 FQNEAQ. V was pared by 7 bases and J by 7 bases, with 12 bases of the junction left unmatched. The study's findings and limits: The majority of TCR sequences were rare, yet some public TCRs appeared in many donors.

In regard to this clone: The antigen remains undetermined.

This sequence originates from a woman aged 18-29 years in good health and CMV-seropositive. The sequenced sample was PBMCs. The chain uses TRBV7-8 and TRBJ2-1; TRBD2 agrees at 8 bases. Here the CDR3 reads CASTTTGGPVNEQFF. The CDR3 DNA reads TGTGCCAGCACCACTACGGGGGGGCCTGTTAATGAGCAGTTCTTC.